What follows are 30 T cell receptor beta chains derived from one specimen sequenced in a study of shared clonotypes between healthy human individuals. Some clones are missing from TCRdb's copy, which holds only in-frame ones; the method was immunoSEQ multiplex PCR. The top ten hold 1.5% of the sample, which has roughly 1 million clones, about 70% seen once. Sequenced material: memory CD4+ T cells sorted from blood. Subset described: CD45RA-negative fraction. Receptors originate from a man aged 18 to 30 in good health.

A remark on this clone: This same CDR3 is encoded by further DNA sequences in the sample. This chain uses TRBV25-1 with TRBJ1-5; D gene uncertain. The CDR3 runs to 16 residues. Deletions cut 3 bases from V and 0 bases from J, with 12 bases between. Per germline, CDR1 MGHDK and CDR2 SYGVNS. CDR3 region: CASSEAGSYSNQPQHF. The CDR3 DNA reads TGTGCCAGCAGTGAGGCGGGGTCGTATAGCAATCAGCCCCAGCATTTT.

This clone was seen only a few times. The chain links TRBV5-1 to TRBJ1-1; D gene uncertain. The V gene's germline CDR1 is SGHRS and CDR2 YFSETQ. The germline V and J ends were trimmed by 2 bases and 0 bases, with 8 bases remaining between them. CDR3 length: 14 amino acids. CDR3 residues: CASSLSNMNTEAFF. In DNA, the CDR3 is TGCGCCAGCAGCTTATCCAACATGAACACTGAAGCTTTCTTT.

V is TRBV13 and J is TRBJ2-4; D is ambiguous. V dropped 2 bases and J dropped 7 bases, with 9 bases sitting between them. The CDR3 totals 13 residues. In germline, CDR1 is PRHDT, CDR2 FYEKMQ (reference sequence). The CDR3 DNA sequence: TGTGCCAGCAGCTTAATAAGTGTTAACATTCAGTACTTC. Residues: CASSLISVNIQYF.

This clone was seen once. Germline and junction disagree at one end, which may indicate a read error. The chain combines TRBV7-7 with TRBJ1-5; D might be TRBD1 (5 bases). Germline CDR1 SSHAT, CDR2 FNYEAQ (reference sequence). This CDR3 is built from 15 residues. As DNA, the CDR3 is TGTGCTAGCAGTTACAGACAGTATAGCAATCAGCCCCAGCATTTT. Amino acid sequence: CASSYRQYSNQPQHF.

The V and J genes are TRBV5-8 and TRBJ1-5, with a weak D call TRBD1 (6 bases). Germline lookup yields CDR1 SGHTS and CDR2 YDEGEE. V was cut by 3 bases and J by 6 bases, with 22 bases left in between. This CDR3 has 17 amino acids. CDR3 region: CASSSSGTNVASQPQHF. CDR3 nucleotide sequence: TGTGCCAGCAGCTCATCCGGGACAAACGTCGCAAGTCAGCCCCAGCATTTT. Drawing the rest from reference TRBV5-8 and TRBJ1-5, the complete variable domain is EAGVTQSPTHLIKTRGQQATLRCSPISGHTSVYWYQQALGLGLQFLLWYDEGEERNRGNFPPRFSGRQFPNYSSELNVNALELEDSALYLCASSSSGTNVASQPQHFGDGTRLSIL.

V usage is TRBV29-1 and J usage is TRBJ2-2, with TRBD1 identical over 7 bases. The CDR3 sequence is 15 residues long. Losses at the gene ends were 4 bases for V and 0 bases for J; bases not matched to a gene: 5. CDR1 is SQVTM, CDR2 ANQGSEA, per germline. The CDR3 DNA is TGCAGCGTTGTCGACAGGGCGGCGAACACCGGGGAGCTGTTTTTT. Residues: CSVVDRAANTGELFF.

V usage is TRBV18 and J usage is TRBJ2-7, with 9 bases matching TRBD1. Germline V lookup: CDR1 KGHSH, CDR2 LQKENI. The trim removed 4 bases at V and 5 bases at J, leaving 9 bases unmatched. This CDR3 contains 15 residues. The CDR3 nucleotides are TGTGCCAGCTCACAACGACAGGGGGTGAACAACGAGCAGTACTTC. This gives the protein CASSQRQGVNNEQYF.

The V call is TRBV2, the J call TRBJ1-3; no firm D call. Germline V lookup: CDR1 SNHLY, CDR2 FYNNEI. V was trimmed by 3 bases and J by 4 bases, leaving 7 bases between them. The CDR3 totals 13 residues. CDR3 loop: CASSEVGGNTIYF. The CDR3 DNA reads TGTGCCAGCAGTGAGGTTGGCGGAAACACCATATATTTT.

This chain uses TRBV7-2 with TRBJ2-4, with 7 bases fitting TRBD2. The CDR3 covers 16 residues. Germline V gene sequence: CDR1 SGHTA, CDR2 FQGNSA. V lost 2 bases to trimming and J lost 2 bases; unmatched junction nucleotides: 6. CDR3 sequence: CASSLIQRESKNIQYF. In DNA, the CDR3 is TGTGCCAGCAGCTTAATACAGCGGGAATCCAAAAACATTCAGTACTTC.

The chain joins TRBV9 to TRBJ2-1; 14 bases match TRBD2. Germline V gene data show CDR1 as SGDLS and CDR2 as YYNGEE. The CDR3 runs to 19 residues. V lost 0 bases to trimming and J lost 1 base; unmatched junction nucleotides: 6. The CDR3 DNA reads as TGTGCCAGCAGCGTAGGGACTAGCGGGAGGCTCCCTTCCTACAATGAGCAGTTCTTC. Its translation is CASSVGTSGRLPSYNEQFF.

The V and J genes are TRBV2 and TRBJ2-2; no firm D call. The CDR3 is 13 amino acids. Trimming cost V 8 bases and J 1 base, with 8 bases left between them. Germline V lookup: CDR1 SNHLY, CDR2 FYNNEI. In nucleotides, the CDR3 is TGTGCCAGCCAGGCACAGAACACCGGGGAGCTGTTTTTT. It specifies CASQAQNTGELFF. The variable domain in full, with the rest retrieved from reference TRBV2 and TRBJ2-2, is EPEVTQTPSHQVTQMGQEVILRCVPISNHLYFYWYRQILGQKVEFLVSFYNNEISEKSEIFDDQFSVERPDGSNFTLKIRSTKLEDSAMYFCASQAQNTGELFFGEGSRLTVL.

The gene calls are TRBV19 and TRBJ1-5, with 8 bases identical to TRBD1. Germline CDR1 is LNHDA and CDR2 is SQIVND (reference sequence). The CDR3 has 17 residues. The V segment lost 3 bases and the J segment 6 bases; nucleotides outside the gene matches: 13. The CDR3 coding sequence is TGTGCCAGTAGTATGGGCCCGGGACAGGCTCAGGGTCAGCCCCAGCATTTT. Its translation: CASSMGPGQAQGQPQHF.

The rearrangement uses TRBV2 and TRBJ2-3; possible D gene TRBD1, 6 bases. The germline gives CDR1 SNHLY, CDR2 FYNNEI. The V and J ends lost 6 bases and 2 bases respectively, with 9 bases between them. The CDR3 runs to 13 residues. CDR3 amino acids: CASRGQPTDTQYF. Here the CDR3 DNA reads TGTGCCAGCAGAGGACAGCCCACAGATACGCAGTATTTT.

The V gene is TRBV5-6, the J gene TRBJ2-7, with D possibly being TRBD2 (6 bases). The CDR3 is 12 residues long. Trimming pared 6 bases from V and 1 base from J, leaving 8 bases between. Germline CDR1 is SGHDT and CDR2 is YYEEEE. The CDR3 region is CASTRGSYEQYF. In DNA, the CDR3 is TGTGCCAGCACCCGGGGGTCCTACGAGCAGTACTTC.

The J gene is TRBJ1-1, the V gene TRBV7-3, with TRBD1 as a possible D gene (5 bases). Trimming removed 1 base at V and 5 bases at J, with 17 bases between. CDR1 SGHTA and CDR2 FQGTGA come from the germline V gene. CDR3 length equals 16 residues. The CDR3 bases are TGTGCCAGCAGCTTAAAGGCGCTCGGGGGAAAGACTGAAGCTTTCTTT. Encoded protein: CASSLKALGGKTEAFF.

This clone has only a few counts. The sample contains more than one DNA sequence encoding this CDR3. The J gene is TRBJ2-2, the V gene TRBV5-1, with 11 bases fitting TRBD1. The germline V gene encodes CDR1 SGHRS and CDR2 YFSETQ. V lost 3 bases and J lost 4; bases outside the gene matches: 2. This CDR3 is 15 amino acids long. This chain's CDR3 is CASSSGTGGTGELFF. The CDR3 DNA follows: TGCGCCAGCAGCTCCGGGACAGGGGGCACCGGGGAGCTGTTTTTT.

The V gene is TRBV29-1, the J gene TRBJ2-2, with a weak D call TRBD1 (5 bases). Germline CDR1 is SQVTM and CDR2 is ANQGSEA. This CDR3 has 16 residues. V was cut by 2 bases and J by 2 bases, with 15 bases left in between. CDR3 DNA sequence: TGCAGCGTTGAAAGCAACCCAGGGTTTAACACCGGGGAGCTGTTTTTT. It codes for CSVESNPGFNTGELFF.

The chain is built from TRBV28 and TRBJ1-4; unclear D gene. This CDR3 comprises 14 residues. Germline V gives CDR1 MDHEN, CDR2 SYDVKM. Trimming pared 6 bases from V and 4 bases from J, leaving 12 bases between. CDR3 loop: CASSREGRNEKLFF. The CDR3, as DNA: TGTGCCAGCAGCCGGGAGGGCCGTAATGAAAAACTGTTTTTT.

As to this clone: This sample includes further DNA sequences coding for the same CDR3. The gene calls are TRBV19 and TRBJ2-7, with 9 positions matching TRBD1. V was pared by 5 bases and J by 2 bases, with 4 bases of the junction left unmatched. The germline V gene has CDR1 LNHDA and CDR2 SQIVND (reference sequence). The CDR3 runs to 14 residues. The CDR3 coding sequence is TGTGCCAGTAGTCCGGGACAGGGACCCTACGAGCAGTACTTC. Amino acid sequence: CASSPGQGPYEQYF.

The genes are TRBV6-4 and TRBJ2-1; the match to TRBD1 covers 8 bases. The CDR3 has 15 amino acids. CDR1 is MRHNA and CDR2 is SNTAGT in the germline V gene. Trimming at V came to 2 bases and at J to 2 bases, leaving 2 bases not matched to a gene. The DNA for the CDR3 is TGTGCCAGCAGTGACGGACAGGGACCCTACAATGAGCAGTTCTTC. Its protein product is CASSDGQGPYNEQFF.

This clone has at least ten counts. Within the sample, other DNA sequences also encode this same CDR3. The chain recombines TRBV18 with TRBJ1-4; D remains unclear. Germline lookup yields CDR1 KGHSH and CDR2 LQKENI. Trimming removed 6 bases at V and 5 bases at J, with 10 bases between. The CDR3 is 13 amino acids. The CDR3 sequence is CASSPDLNEKLFF. The CDR3 coding sequence is TGTGCCAGCTCCCCGGATCTGAATGAAAAACTGTTTTTT.

The chain links TRBV19 to TRBJ1-4; TRBD1 might be the D (6 bases). This CDR3 is built from 14 residues. V lost 8 bases and J lost 4, with 14 bases in between. The germline CDR1 and CDR2 sequences are LNHDA and SQIVND (reference sequence). The CDR3 sequence: CASALGHRNEKLFF. Written as DNA, the CDR3 is TGTGCCAGTGCCCTGGGACACCGTAATGAAAAACTGTTTTTT.

The CDR3 DNA follows: TGTGCCTGGTCAGGGGACGGGGGGAGCCGAGAGACCCAGTACTTC. Amino acid sequence: CAWSGDGGSRETQYF. The chain carries TRBV30 and TRBJ2-5; D possibly corresponds to TRBD2 (7 bases). This CDR3 has 15 residues. Trimming cost V 5 bases and J 4 bases, with 20 bases left between them. Germline CDR1 reads GTSNPN; CDR2 reads SVGIG (reference sequence).

This clone was observed a few times. This chain uses TRBV27 with TRBJ1-5, with D unclear. V lost 1 base and J 5 bases, leaving 12 bases between the germline ends. CDR1 and CDR2 (germline): MNHEY, SMNVEV (reference sequence). This CDR3 contains 15 residues. The DNA of the CDR3 is TGTGCCAGCAGTTTATACCCGTTCGCCGATCAGCCCCAGCATTTT. Translating it yields CASSLYPFADQPQHF.

The chain recombines TRBV7-6 with TRBJ1-1; D ambiguous. V lost 3 bases to trimming and J lost 2 bases, with 7 bases between them. The CDR3 extends over 13 amino acids. Germline CDR1 reads SGHVS; CDR2 reads FNYEAQ. CDR3 residues: CASSLMSNTEAFF. CDR3 coding DNA: TGTGCCAGCAGCTTGATGAGTAACACTGAAGCTTTCTTT. The full variable domain, completed using reference TRBV7-6 and TRBJ1-1, is GAGVSQSPRYKVTKRGQDVALRCDPISGHVSLYWYRQALGQGPEFLTYFNYEAQQDKSGLPNDRFSAERPEGSISTLTIQRTEQRDSAMYRCASSLMSNTEAFFGQGTRLTVV.

The chain recombines TRBV29-1 with TRBJ2-3; 9 bases line up with TRBD1. Losses at the gene ends were 5 bases for V and 6 bases for J; bases not matched to a gene: 9. Per the germline V gene, CDR1 is SQVTM and CDR2 is ANQGSEA. CDR3 size: 14 residues. The CDR3 region is CSVPGTGTRDTQYF. In DNA, the CDR3 is TGCAGCGTTCCCGGGACAGGGACGAGGGATACGCAGTATTTT.

The gene calls are TRBV10-3 and TRBJ1-2; 8 positions match TRBD1. The J segment lost 4 bases and the V segment lost 4 bases, leaving 8 bases of the junction unmatched. There are 15 residues in the CDR3. The germline V gene encodes CDR1 ENHRY and CDR2 SYGVKD. CDR3 nucleotide sequence: TGTGCCATCAGTGCGGTGACAGGGGAGTCCTATGGCTACACCTTC. Translation gives CAISAVTGESYGYTF.

This chain uses TRBV27 with TRBJ2-7; D might be TRBD2 (6 bases). V lost 8 bases and J 7 bases, leaving 15 bases between the germline ends. CDR1 MNHEY and CDR2 SMNVEV come from the germline V gene (reference sequence). This CDR3 spans 12 amino acids. The CDR3 DNA follows: TGTGCCAGCTCAGGGACGGCGGGAGAGCAGTACTTC. Translating gives CASSGTAGEQYF.

As to this clone: The same CDR3 also results from other DNA sequences found in this sample. The chain recombines TRBV6-5 with TRBJ1-1; perhaps TRBD1 as D (5 bases). CDR3 size: 13 residues. Per the germline V gene, CDR1 is MNHEY and CDR2 is SVGAGI. The V gene lost 2 bases and the J gene lost 5 bases, with 9 bases spanning the gap. CDR3: CASSYGGGTEAFF. DNA for the CDR3: TGTGCCAGCAGTTACGGGGGAGGAACTGAAGCTTTCTTT.

V gene TRBV5-1 combines with J gene TRBJ2-1; 11 nucleotides align to TRBD1. V dropped 2 bases and J dropped 8; count of bases not matched to a gene: 6. Germline V gene sequence: CDR1 SGHRS, CDR2 YFSETQ. CDR3 length: 15 amino acids. Here the CDR3 DNA reads TGCGCCAGCAGCTTAGGGGACAGGGGGACCCATGAGCAGTTCTTC. This codes for CASSLGDRGTHEQFF.